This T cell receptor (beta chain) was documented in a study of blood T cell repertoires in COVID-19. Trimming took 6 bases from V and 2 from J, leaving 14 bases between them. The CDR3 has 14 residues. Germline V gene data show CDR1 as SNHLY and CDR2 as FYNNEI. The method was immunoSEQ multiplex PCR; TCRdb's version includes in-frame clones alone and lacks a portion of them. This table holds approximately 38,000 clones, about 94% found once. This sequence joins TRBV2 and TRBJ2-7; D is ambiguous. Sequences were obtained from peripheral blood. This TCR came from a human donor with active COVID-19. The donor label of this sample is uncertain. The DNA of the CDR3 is TGTGCCAGCAGCCAAGACACCCCTACCTACGAGCAGTACTTC. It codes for CASSQDTPTYEQYF.